The TCR beta chain described here comes from a study of control samples from healthy donors and cancer patients (TCRdb year 2020). Per the germline V gene, SGHTA is the CDR1 and FQGTGA is the CDR2. From its cysteine to its phenylalanine, the CDR3 spans 13 amino acids. Kept here is only the CDR3 DNA, which spans 39 bases and is read in frame from base 1. V is reduced by 2 bases and J by 5 bases, leaving a spacing of 9 bases between them. This clone showed up just once. Its antigen is currently not known. The record has no base qualities; no much larger clone is one base away. The library was made by the immunoSEQ multiplex PCR assay. As stored in TCRdb, this immuneACCESS dataset retains in-frame rearrangements with V and J assigned. A fraction of the clones does not appear; measured against another copy, unresolved V genes explain less than half of the discrepancy, and the remainder lacks a known reason. The sample records 100,000 to 150,000 clones, less than 90% of which are singletons. The ten biggest clones cover around 2% of the sample.

The receptor was isolated from a man aged 18 to 30 in good health. Here the chain combines TRBV7-3 and TRBJ1-2; the D gene cannot be resolved reliably. Input material: blood. The sequenced DNA: TGTGCCAGCAGCTTAGGATCTGGGTATGGCTACACCTTC. The resulting protein is CASSLGSGYGYTF.